The 20 T cell receptor beta chains presented below share a single source sample, sequenced in a study of T cell changes during pregnancy in multiple sclerosis. Repertoires were generated with immunoSEQ multiplex PCR, while TCRdb's copy carries only in-frame clones and drops some. Of over 70,000 clones in the sample, approximately 92% are singletons; the top ten hold around 4.5%. This sample comprised peripheral blood, obtained in the first trimester of pregnancy. All receptors derive from a female donor with multiple sclerosis, enrolled in a pregnancy study.

V is TRBV11-2 and J is TRBJ2-2; D possibly corresponds to TRBD2 (6 bases). Trimming cost V 1 base and J 4 bases, with 10 bases left between them. Germline-derived CDR1 and CDR2 are SGHAT and FQNNGV. This CDR3 contains 15 residues. The CDR3 here is CASSLGRGGTGELFF. The CDR3 DNA reads as TGTGCCAGCAGCTTAGGCCGGGGAGGCACCGGGGAGCTGTTTTTT.

The chain is built from TRBV5-6 and TRBJ1-3; D is undetermined. Germline V gives CDR1 SGHDT, CDR2 YYEEEE. Deletions cut 1 base from V and 0 bases from J, with 11 bases between. The CDR3 loop spans 16 amino acids. Here the CDR3 reads CASSLLAGASGNTIYF. As DNA, the CDR3 is TGTGCCAGCAGCTTGCTAGCAGGAGCCTCTGGAAACACCATATATTTT. The whole variable domain, filled in from reference TRBV5-6 and TRBJ1-3, reads DAGVTQSPTHLIKTRGQQVTLRCSPKSGHDTVSWYQQALGQGPQFIFQYYEEEERQRGNFPDRFSGHQFPNYSSELNVNALLLGDSALYLCASSLLAGASGNTIYFGEGSWLTVV.

This chain links TRBV30 with TRBJ2-5; 7 bases agree with TRBD1. V dropped 2 bases and J dropped 5; count of bases not matched to a gene: 2. Germline CDR1 is GTSNPN and CDR2 is SVGIG (reference sequence). This CDR3 spans 12 amino acids. DNA of the CDR3: TGTGCCTGGAGTAGACAGGGTGAGACCCAGTACTTC. It is translated as CAWSRQGETQYF.

The chain links TRBV30 to TRBJ2-1, with TRBD1 matching over 9 bases. The CDR3 contains 15 residues. The trim removed 2 bases at V and 7 bases at J, leaving 9 bases unmatched. The germline gives CDR1 GTSNPN, CDR2 SVGIG (reference sequence). CDR3 amino acids: CAWSQGTGSSNEQFF. As DNA, the CDR3 is TGTGCCTGGAGTCAAGGGACAGGGAGTTCGAATGAGCAGTTCTTC. The variable domain in full, with the rest retrieved from reference TRBV30 and TRBJ2-1, is SQTIHQWPATLVQPVGSPLSLECTVEGTSNPNLYWYRQAAGRGLQLLFYSVGIGQISSEVPQNLSASRPQDRQFILSSKKLLLSDSGFYLCAWSQGTGSSNEQFFGPGTRLTVL.

This clone came up once. V usage is TRBV7-9 and J usage is TRBJ2-3; TRBD1 is a possible D gene (6 bases). Per germline, CDR1 SEHNR and CDR2 FQNEAQ (reference sequence). This CDR3 contains 16 residues. The V and J ends lost 3 bases and 2 bases respectively, with 15 bases between them. The DNA of the CDR3 is TGTGCCAGCAGCTTGGGTGGGGGCCCATCCACAGATACGCAGTATTTT. Its protein product is CASSLGGGPSTDTQYF.

The table lists this clone with a count of one. J is TRBJ1-2 and V is TRBV7-2, with a tentative D call TRBD1 (5 bases). V lost 1 base, J lost 8 bases, and 17 bases lay in between. Germline lookup yields CDR1 SGHTA and CDR2 FQGNSA. CDR3 size: 15 residues. The CDR3 loop reads CASSLVLREKGGYTF. The DNA of the CDR3 is TGTGCCAGCAGCTTAGTACTCAGGGAAAAGGGAGGCTACACCTTC.

This sequence joins TRBV7-6 and TRBJ1-5; TRBD1 might be the D (5 bases). Germline assignment: CDR1 SGHVS and CDR2 FNYEAQ. This CDR3 contains 16 residues. Between the trimmed V and J ends, which lost 1 base and 3 bases, there was a span of 13 bases. The CDR3 sequence: CASSLGRAPTNQPQHF. CDR3 sequence (DNA): TGTGCCAGCAGCTTAGGCAGGGCGCCTACCAATCAGCCCCAGCATTTT. Using reference TRBV7-6 and TRBJ1-5 for the parts outside the CDR3, the full variable domain is GAGVSQSPRYKVTKRGQDVALRCDPISGHVSLYWYRQALGQGPEFLTYFNYEAQQDKSGLPNDRFSAERPEGSISTLTIQRTEQRDSAMYRCASSLGRAPTNQPQHFGDGTRLSIL.

The rearrangement links TRBV13 to TRBJ1-1; TRBD1 might be the D (6 bases). With 2 bases removed from V and 2 bases from J, the gap between germline ends came to 12 bases. There are 15 residues in the CDR3. Germline CDR1 is PRHDT and CDR2 is FYEKMQ (reference sequence). CDR3 bases: TGTGCCAGCAGCTTACAGGGGATCTTAAACACTGAAGCTTTCTTT. Translated, it gives CASSLQGILNTEAFF.

The genes are TRBV5-6 and TRBJ1-1; D uncertain. The germline V gene encodes CDR1 SGHDT and CDR2 YYEEEE. The CDR3 extends over 14 amino acids. Deletions cut 0 bases from V and 5 bases from J, with 11 bases between. The CDR3 DNA reads as TGTGCCAGCAGCTTGGGATTAAGCTGGACTGAAGCTTTCTTT. The encoded protein is CASSLGLSWTEAFF.

In this sample, this clone turned up once. The chain joins TRBV11-2 to TRBJ2-1; 9 bases are a match to TRBD2. The junction had 10 bases not matched to a gene; V was cut back by 5 bases and J by 8 bases. The CDR3 has 15 amino acids. The germline gives CDR1 SGHAT, CDR2 FQNNGV. The CDR3 nucleotides are TGTGCCAGCAGCCGCAGCGGGGGGTTGGTTGATGAGCAGTTCTTC. It translates to CASSRSGGLVDEQFF.

The CDR3 DNA follows: TGTGCCAGCAGCCCCGGGGGACCACTTTATGAAAATGAAGCTTTCTTT. Its translation is CASSPGGPLYENEAFF. The chain couples TRBV5-8 to TRBJ1-1, with D possibly being TRBD1 (5 bases). CDR1 is SGHTS, CDR2 YDEGEE, per germline. This CDR3 is 16 amino acids long. V was trimmed by 4 bases and J by 7 bases, leaving 23 bases between them.

A single count supports this clone. J is TRBJ2-5 and V is TRBV7-3; TRBD2 matches at 9 bases. The length of the CDR3 is 14 residues. The germline CDR1 and CDR2 sequences are SGHTA and FQGTGA. Losses at the gene ends were 2 bases for V and 7 bases for J; bases not matched to a gene: 5. CDR3 in amino acids: CASSLAGGPGTQYF. CDR3 coding DNA: TGTGCCAGCAGCTTAGCGGGGGGGCCCGGGACCCAGTACTTC.

V usage is TRBV5-1 and J usage is TRBJ2-7; tentatively, D is TRBD1 (5 bases). Looked up from germline, CDR1 is SGHRS and CDR2 is YFSETQ. V was shortened by 6 bases and J by 2 bases, with 21 bases between the two germline ends. The CDR3 contains 16 residues. This CDR3 reads CASTSVWSRDPYEQYF. CDR3 DNA sequence: TGCGCCAGCACCTCAGTTTGGTCCAGGGATCCCTACGAGCAGTACTTC.

This chain joins TRBV5-6 and TRBJ2-2, with 7 bases fitting TRBD2. Germline-derived CDR1 and CDR2 are SGHDT and YYEEEE. J lost 4 bases, V lost 2 bases, and 8 bases had no gene match. The CDR3 has 16 amino acids. CDR3 in amino acids: CASSFPTERGTGELFF. For the CDR3, the DNA is TGTGCCAGCAGCTTCCCGACCGAGCGGGGCACCGGGGAGCTGTTTTTT.

The chain couples TRBV7-8 to TRBJ1-4; TRBD1 agrees at 8 bases. V shed 0 bases, J shed 5 bases, and the junction held 2 bases outside the gene matches. Germline CDR1 reads SGHVS; CDR2 reads FQNEAQ. CDR3 length equals 15 residues. The CDR3 spells CASSLADRANEKLFF. The CDR3 DNA sequence: TGTGCCAGCAGCTTAGCGGACAGGGCAAATGAAAAACTGTTTTTT.

This sequence joins TRBV7-9 and TRBJ2-1, with D maybe TRBD1 (7 bases). Trimming took 0 bases from V and 9 from J, leaving 12 bases between them. The V gene's germline CDR1 is SEHNR and CDR2 FQNEAQ (reference sequence). The CDR3 extends over 14 amino acids. CDR3 sequence reads: CASSLANRGGEQFF. CDR3 DNA: TGTGCCAGCAGCTTAGCGAACAGGGGAGGTGAGCAGTTCTTC.

This clone was detected once. The rearrangement links TRBV27 to TRBJ2-7, with a tentative D call TRBD1 (5 bases). Trimming pared 2 bases from V and 0 bases from J, leaving 8 bases between. Germline values: CDR1 MNHEY, CDR2 SMNVEV (reference sequence). This CDR3 contains 14 residues. The CDR3 protein is CASSLLGASYEQYF. CDR3 coding DNA: TGTGCCAGCAGTTTACTAGGGGCCTCCTACGAGCAGTACTTC.

The chain joins TRBV11-1 to TRBJ2-7; the match to TRBD1 covers 9 bases. There are 18 residues in the CDR3. J gave up 3 bases and V 0 bases, and 12 bases lay outside the gene matches. Germline V gives CDR1 SGHAT, CDR2 FQDESV (reference sequence). CDR3 DNA sequence: TGTGCCAGCAGCTTAGCGCTGAACAGGGGGCGCGAGTTCTACGAGCAGTACTTC. Protein sequence: CASSLALNRGREFYEQYF.

The V and J genes are TRBV6-5 and TRBJ1-1; maybe TRBD1 (6 bases). V shed 5 bases and J shed 2 bases, with 9 bases lying between them. The CDR3 sequence is 13 residues long. From germline, CDR1 is MNHEY and CDR2 SVGAGI. CDR3 loop: CASSQTGNTEAFF. The CDR3 nucleotides are TGTGCCAGCAGTCAGACAGGAAACACTGAAGCTTTCTTT.

The CDR3 loop reads CASSEFPGGPTNEKLFF. The CDR3 coding sequence is TGTGCCAGCAGTGAATTCCCAGGGGGACCGACTAATGAAAAACTGTTTTTT. V is TRBV6-1 and J is TRBJ1-4; TRBD1 aligns across 7 bases. The ends lost 2 bases at V and 2 bases at J; junction bases unmatched: 8. The germline CDR1 and CDR2 sequences are MNHNS and SASEGT. This CDR3 has 17 residues.